This T cell receptor (beta chain) was sequenced in a study of T-cell memory formation after mild COVID-19. CDR1 and CDR2 from the germline V gene are LGHNA and YNFKEQ. CDR3 length equals 15 residues. Trimming left V 3 bases short and J 3 bases short, with 11 bases between. TCRdb itself ran the 5' RACE reads through MiXCR, one entry per CDR3 protein. The repertoire holds about 240,000 distinct CDR3 sequences, with approximately 9% as singletons. The sample holds a few counts of this clonotype. Material for sequencing was PBMCs or a T cell subset sorted from them (not recorded which). The chain is built from TRBV4-2 and TRBJ2-2; D could derive from TRBD1 or TRBD2 (5 bases each). The TCR was taken from a man aged 18 to 35 who had mild COVID-19 (a few samples of this study predate the infection). Cell type and time point are not known. The CDR3 region is CASSHPGRHTGELFF. The CDR3 DNA is TGTGCCAGCAGCCATCCGGGGCGACACACCGGGGAGCTGTTTTTT.